A selection of T cell receptor beta chains follows, all from one sample in a study of T cell responses to AZD1222 COVID-19 vaccine. Data came from immunoSEQ multiplex PCR; TCRdb stores just in-frame clones and leaves some out. The sample includes some 150,000 clones, over 80% seen only once; the top ten take 3.5% to 5.5%. This material consisted of peripheral blood, taken 28 days after the second dose of the MenACWY control vaccine. These receptors came from an adult who received the MenACWY meningococcal vaccine as a control. Each CDR3 is given with its conserved first and last residue. A D gene is named only where the DNA matches it firmly. Clone sizes are given selectively: once, few, many, or a class where the clone is expanded.

D	V	size	J	DNA	CDR3
TRBD2	TRBV9	-	TRBJ2-5	TGTGCCAGCAGCTCTGGGACTAGCGGGAGGCTTCAAGAGACCCAGTACTTC	CASSSGTSGRLQETQYF
-	TRBV15	-	TRBJ2-7	TGTGCCACCAGCAGAGGAGAACAGGGAAGATCCTACGAGCAGTACTTC	CATSRGEQGRSYEQYF
-	TRBV27	-	TRBJ1-6	TGTGCCAGCAGTTCGACAGCCAATTCACCCCTCCACTTT	CASSSTANSPLHF
-	TRBV28	-	TRBJ1-5	TGTGCCAGCAGTTTTAGGAGGGACAATCAGCCCCAGCATTTT	CASSFRRDNQPQHF
-	TRBV30	-	TRBJ1-3	TGTGCCGGAACCTCTGCTGGAAACACCATATATTTT	CAGTSAGNTIYF
-	TRBV19	-	TRBJ2-1	TGTGCCAGTAGTATGGCAGTTTGGGGGAGGAATGAGCAGTTCTTC	CASSMAVWGRNEQFF
TRBD1	TRBV19	once	TRBJ2-3	TGTGCCAGTAGTTTGGGACAGGGGAACACAGATACGCAGTATTTT	CASSLGQGNTDTQYF
-	TRBV5-1	-	TRBJ2-7	TGCGCCAGCAGCTGGGGTCTGGCCAGCTCCTACGAGCAGTACTTC	CASSWGLASSYEQYF
-	TRBV5-8	-	TRBJ2-1	TGTGCCAGCAGCTTTATTTTGAGTGATGAGCAGTTCTTC	CASSFILSDEQFF
TRBD1	TRBV6-2/TRBV6-3	-	TRBJ2-5	TGTGCCAGCAGTCCCGGGGACAGGGTCCAGACCCAGTACTTC	CASSPGDRVQTQYF
-	TRBV5-1	-	TRBJ2-7	TGCGCCAGCAGCTTATCACCAGGGGAGCGCGAGCAGTACTTC	CASSLSPGEREQYF
TRBD1	TRBV6-4	-	TRBJ1-2	TGTGCCAGCAGTGCGCAAGAGGGACAGACTTTAAACTATGGCTACACCTTC	CASSAQEGQTLNYGYTF
-	TRBV10-3	-	TRBJ1-6	TGTGCCATCAGTGAGTCGAGTTCTGTCAGGGTGCCCCACTTT	CAISESSSVRVPHF
-	TRBV18	-	TRBJ2-7	TGTGCCAGCTCACCTGGCTTCGGCGGGACCTACGAGCAGTACTTC	CASSPGFGGTYEQYF
-	TRBV7-9	-	TRBJ1-3	TGTGCCAGCAGCTTTACTCTACAGGGTGTCCCTGGAAACACCATATATTTT	CASSFTLQGVPGNTIYF
-	TRBV7-9	-	TRBJ2-5	TGTGCCAGCAGCCTGGGACATGAAGAGACCCAGTACTTC	CASSLGHEETQYF
-	TRBV4-2	-	TRBJ1-4	TGTGCCAGCAGCCAGGATGGGTCTTTAAAACTGTTTTTT	CASSQDGSLKLFF
TRBD2	TRBV18	once	TRBJ2-7	TGTGCCAGCGCACGGACTAGCGGACAAACCTACGAGCAGTACTTC	CASARTSGQTYEQYF
-	TRBV30	-	TRBJ1-3	TGTGCCTGGAGTGTAGTCAGGGCTGGAAACACCATATATTTT	CAWSVVRAGNTIYF
-	TRBV19	-	TRBJ2-3	TGTGCCAGTAGTATACAGGATGGTACGCAGTATTTT	CASSIQDGTQYF
-	TRBV19	-	TRBJ2-1	TGTGCCAGTAGTATACAGGGTGAATTCAGTGAGCAGTTCTTC	CASSIQGEFSEQFF
TRBD2	TRBV28	-	TRBJ2-7	TGTGCCAGCAGTCACTTTTCTAGCGGGACCTACGAGCAGTACTTC	CASSHFSSGTYEQYF